This T cell receptor (beta chain) was sequenced during a study of molecular identifiers for immune sequencing clone quantification. MiXCR, run by TCRdb on the PCR reads, gives a single entry per CDR3 protein. Here the sample spans approximately 630,000 distinct CDR3 sequences, about 25% being singletons. About this clonotype: No conserved phenylalanine or tryptophan is present at the end of the CDR3, so a read error is the likely explanation.

Germline loops: CDR1 MNHEY, CDR2 SVGAGI. V shed 0 bases, J shed 1 base, and the junction held 2 bases outside the gene matches. The CDR3 has 15 amino acids. The chain combines TRBV6-5 with TRBJ2-5, with 7 bases identical to TRBD1. This receptor was identified in a human donor in good health. Some libraries in this study had Jurkat cell RNA spiked in. The material sequenced was naive CD8+ T cells from blood, with Jurkat cell RNA spiked in. Documented subset: FACS-sorted CD8+CD4-CCR7+CD45RA+ naive T cells. Here the CDR3 DNA reads TGTGCCAGCAGTTACTCAGGGGGCCTCCAAGAGACCCAGTACTCC. It encodes CASSYSGGLQETQYS.